Detailed here is one T cell receptor (beta chain). Antigen specificity is unknown. With 6 bases clipped from V and 8 bases from J, the junction kept 13 bases outside the gene matches. Germline CDR1 and CDR2: MDHEN and SYDVKM. This CDR3 is 16 amino acids long. This entry is derived from a study of T cell responses to AZD1222 COVID-19 vaccine. Repertoires were generated with immunoSEQ multiplex PCR, while TCRdb's copy carries only in-frame clones and drops some. There are almost 95,000 clones in the sample; 75% to 90% occur only once, and over 3.5% lies in the top ten. General study points: White British donors predominated, females outnumbered males, and clonal diversity was possibly underestimated. Mapped onto spike, vaccine-associated CD4 TCRs spanned it and were dominant at 160-218 and 743-854.

V usage is TRBV28 and J usage is TRBJ1-1, with 12 bases lining up with TRBD1. The sequence came from an adult who received the AZD1222 COVID-19 vaccine. Specimen: peripheral blood, collected 28 days after the second AZD1222 dose. CDR3 amino acids: CASSREPGQGAGEAFF. The CDR3 region has the DNA TGTGCCAGCAGCCGTGAACCGGGACAGGGGGCTGGGGAAGCTTTCTTT.